Below, one TCR beta chain is given with its context. This CDR3 is built from 15 residues. The ends lost 3 bases at V and 2 bases at J; junction bases unmatched: 2. In germline, CDR1 is LGHDT, CDR2 YNNKEL (reference sequence). The sample belongs to a study of T cells in Graves' hyperthyroidism and ophthalmopathy. Looking at the study overall: Upon initial diagnosis and before any treatment, peripheral blood was collected.

RNA transcripts gave rise to amplified TCR beta CDR3 regions. First-round RT-PCR targeting the TCR CDR3 was performed with the HTBI primer set. TCRdb independently ran MiXCR on the multiplex PCR reads; one entry per CDR3 protein. This table holds under 550,000 distinct CDR3 sequences, roughly 13% found once. Absence of ophthalmopathy progression within 18 months defined stable Graves' hyperthyroidism. Exclusion of patients followed from uncontrolled infection, other autoimmune disease, pregnancy or lactation. Sequenced material: blood. The receptor was isolated from a woman under 30 with Graves' hyperthyroidism. The V and J genes are TRBV3-1 and TRBJ2-2, with TRBD2 matching over 8 bases. CDR3 in DNA: TGTGCCAGCAGCCACCGGACTAGCAACACCGGGGAGCTGTTTTTT. Its translation is CASSHRTSNTGELFF.